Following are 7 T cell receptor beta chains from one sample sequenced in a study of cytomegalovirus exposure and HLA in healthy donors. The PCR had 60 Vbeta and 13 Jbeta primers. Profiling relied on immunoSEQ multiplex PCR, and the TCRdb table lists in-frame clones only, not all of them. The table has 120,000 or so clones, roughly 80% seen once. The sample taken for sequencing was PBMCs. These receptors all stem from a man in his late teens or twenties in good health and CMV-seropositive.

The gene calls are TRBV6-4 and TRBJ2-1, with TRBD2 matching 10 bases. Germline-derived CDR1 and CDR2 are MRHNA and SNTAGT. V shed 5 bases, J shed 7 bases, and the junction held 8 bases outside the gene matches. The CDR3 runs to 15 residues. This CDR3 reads CASSRSGGEVNEQFF. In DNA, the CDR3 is TGTGCCAGCAGTCGGAGCGGGGGGGAGGTAAATGAGCAGTTCTTC.

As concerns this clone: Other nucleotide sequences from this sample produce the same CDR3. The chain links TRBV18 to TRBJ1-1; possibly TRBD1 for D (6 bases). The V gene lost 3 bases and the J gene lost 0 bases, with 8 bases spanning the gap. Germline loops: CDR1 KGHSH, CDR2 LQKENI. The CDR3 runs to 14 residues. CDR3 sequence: CASSPTGLNTEAFF. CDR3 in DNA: TGTGCCAGCTCACCTACAGGGTTGAACACTGAAGCTTTCTTT.

For the CDR3, the DNA is TGTGCCAGCAGCTCCCCCAGCGGGTTCGATGAAAAACTGTTTTTT. Encoded protein: CASSSPSGFDEKLFF. This sequence joins TRBV7-2 and TRBJ1-4, with no clear D. Trimming stripped 4 bases from V and 6 bases from J, with 15 bases between. CDR3 length equals 15 residues. CDR1 is SGHTA and CDR2 is FQGNSA in the germline V gene.

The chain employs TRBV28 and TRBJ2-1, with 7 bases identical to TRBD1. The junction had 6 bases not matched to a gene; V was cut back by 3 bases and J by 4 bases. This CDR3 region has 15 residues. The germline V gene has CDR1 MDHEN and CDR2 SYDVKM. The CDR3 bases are TGTGCCAGCAGTTTGTTGCCGGGACAGTACAATGAGCAGTTCTTC. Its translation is CASSLLPGQYNEQFF.

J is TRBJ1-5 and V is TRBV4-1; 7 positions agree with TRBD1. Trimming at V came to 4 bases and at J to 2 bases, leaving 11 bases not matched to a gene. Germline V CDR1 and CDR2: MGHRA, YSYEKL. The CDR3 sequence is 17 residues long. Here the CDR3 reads CASSPRKGTEGNQPQHF. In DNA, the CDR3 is TGCGCCAGCAGCCCCCGGAAAGGGACAGAGGGCAATCAGCCCCAGCATTTT.

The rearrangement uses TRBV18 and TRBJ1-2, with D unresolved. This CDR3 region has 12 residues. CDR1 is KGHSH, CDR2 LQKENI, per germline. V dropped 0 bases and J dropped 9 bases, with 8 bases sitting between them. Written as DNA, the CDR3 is TGTGCCAGCTCACCACCGGGAGAGAGCTACACCTTC. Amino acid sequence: CASSPPGESYTF.

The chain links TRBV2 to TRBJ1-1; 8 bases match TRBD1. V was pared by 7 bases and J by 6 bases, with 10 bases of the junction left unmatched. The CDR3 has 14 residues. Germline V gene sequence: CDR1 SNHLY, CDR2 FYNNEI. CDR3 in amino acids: CASNPGTGPAEAFF. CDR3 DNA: TGTGCCAGCAATCCTGGGACAGGCCCGGCTGAAGCTTTCTTT.